The 3 T cell receptor beta chains presented below share a single source sample, sequenced in a study of blood T cell repertoires in COVID-19. Measured with immunoSEQ multiplex PCR; TCRdb has only the in-frame clones, and not every one. The sample carries roughly 430,000 clones, nearly 90% recorded once. The sequencing sample was made of PBMCs or T cells enriched from blood (not recorded which). Source of these receptors: a woman aged 40 to 50 with acute COVID-19.

The table lists this clone with a count of one. The chain carries TRBV7-9 and TRBJ1-1, with a weak D call TRBD1 (5 bases). V lost 5 bases and J 1 base, leaving 11 bases between the germline ends. The CDR3 covers 14 residues. CDR1 is SEHNR, CDR2 FQNEAQ, per germline (reference sequence). In DNA form, the CDR3 reads TGTGCCAGCAGCGAGACAGTATCGAACACTGAAGCTTTCTTT. Translated: CASSETVSNTEAFF.

This rearrangement joins TRBV5-1 to TRBJ1-2, with 9 bases identical to TRBD1. V was clipped by 4 bases and J by 8 bases; unmatched bases: 9. The CDR3 consists of 14 residues. CDR1 and CDR2 from the germline V gene are SGHRS and YFSETQ. CDR3: CASSEPQGARGYTF. The DNA of the CDR3 is TGCGCCAGCAGCGAACCACAGGGGGCAAGGGGCTACACCTTC.

V is TRBV19 and J is TRBJ1-4; 10 bases line up with TRBD1. The CDR3 length is 14 residues. V trimming: 6 bases; J trimming: 8 bases; junction bases outside the gene matches: 6. The germline V gene has CDR1 LNHDA and CDR2 SQIVND (reference sequence). CDR3 nucleotides: TGTGCCAGTAGCGACAGGGGGCAGGAGGAAAAACTGTTTTTT. It is translated as CASSDRGQEEKLFF.